Shown below are 30 T cell receptor beta chains from a single sample sequenced in a study of blood T cell repertoires in COVID-19. Sequenced by immunoSEQ multiplex PCR; TCRdb stores in-frame clones only, minus some. The repertoire has about 190,000 clones, approximately 80% of them found once; the top ten carry about 14%. The sequencing sample was made of peripheral blood. The receptor source for this set is a man aged 45-60 years who had recovered from COVID-19.

This sequence joins TRBV7-2 and TRBJ2-3, with D possibly being TRBD2 (5 bases). Germline-derived CDR1 and CDR2 are SGHTA and FQGNSA. The CDR3 loop spans 14 amino acids. V was pared by 3 bases and J by 6 bases, with 13 bases between. The CDR3 sequence: CASSFGGSRDTQYF. The DNA of the CDR3 is TGTGCCAGCAGCTTCGGTGGGAGCCGCGATACGCAGTATTTT. Together with reference TRBV7-2 and TRBJ2-3, the CDR3 gives the full variable domain: GAGVSQSPSNKVTEKGKDVELRCDPISGHTALYWYRQSLGQGLEFLIYFQGNSAPDKSGLPSDRFSAERTGGSVSTLTIQRTQQEDSAVYLCASSFGGSRDTQYFGPGTRLTVL.

The chain combines TRBV19 with TRBJ1-5, with TRBD1 identical over 8 bases. The germline CDR1 and CDR2 sequences are LNHDA and SQIVND (reference sequence). The CDR3 consists of 16 residues. V shed 3 bases, J shed 4 bases, and the junction held 8 bases outside the gene matches. CDR3 sequence (DNA): TGTGCCAGTAGTATGGAGACAGGGGCTGGAAATCAGCCCCAGCATTTT. Translating gives CASSMETGAGNQPQHF.

The chain is built from TRBV7-9 and TRBJ2-1; 12 nucleotides match TRBD2. The CDR3 loop spans 21 amino acids. CDR1 and CDR2 (germline): SEHNR, FQNEAQ (reference sequence). Trimming cost V 5 bases and J 1 base; bases outside gene matches: 18. CDR3 loop: CASSTRQQSSGRASSYNEQFF. In DNA, the CDR3 is TGTGCCAGCAGCACACGCCAACAATCTAGCGGGAGGGCCTCGTCCTACAATGAGCAGTTCTTC.

This chain joins TRBV5-4 and TRBJ1-1; perhaps TRBD1 as D (6 bases). Looked up from germline, CDR1 is SGHNT and CDR2 is YYREEE (reference sequence). Deletions cut 3 bases from V and 1 base from J, with 10 bases between. This CDR3 has 14 residues. Written as DNA, the CDR3 is TGTGCCAGCAGCTGGACAGCTTCGAACACTGAAGCTTTCTTT. Protein sequence: CASSWTASNTEAFF.

The chain uses TRBV29-1 and TRBJ2-2, with 7 bases lining up with TRBD1. Germline loops: CDR1 SQVTM, CDR2 ANQGSEA. V lost 5 bases to trimming and J lost 7 bases; unmatched junction nucleotides: 16. The CDR3 is 16 residues long. CDR3 sequence (DNA): TGCAGCGTTTTATCCCCCCAGACAGGGACGAACGGGGAGCTGTTTTTT. This gives the protein CSVLSPQTGTNGELFF.

J is TRBJ2-1 and V is TRBV6-5; no clear D. Trimming shortened V by 5 bases and J by 6 bases, and 14 bases separated the two germline ends. The CDR3 has 14 residues. The V gene's germline CDR1 is MNHEY and CDR2 SVGAGI. The CDR3 DNA reads TGTGCCAGCAGTACCCCCTTGGCCCTCAATGAGCAGTTCTTC. This gives the protein CASSTPLALNEQFF.

The gene calls are TRBV4-2 and TRBJ1-5, with a possible D match to TRBD1 (5 bases). Germline assignment: CDR1 LGHNA and CDR2 YNFKEQ. CDR3 length: 14 amino acids. Deletions cut 3 bases from V and 0 bases from J, with 6 bases between. In nucleotides, the CDR3 is TGTGCCAGCAGCCAGACAGCTAGCAATCAGCCCCAGCATTTT. Protein: CASSQTASNQPQHF.

The rearrangement links TRBV7-2 to TRBJ2-1; TRBD2 is a possible D gene (5 bases). The germline CDR1 and CDR2 sequences are SGHTA and FQGNSA. The CDR3 has 13 amino acids. Trimming shortened V by 3 bases and J by 9 bases, and 12 bases separated the two germline ends. Written as DNA, the CDR3 is TGTGCCAGCAGCTTTCAAACTCGGGGTGAGCAGTTCTTC. It codes for CASSFQTRGEQFF.

This clone has just a few counts. The chain combines TRBV2 with TRBJ2-3; TRBD1 matches 8 bases. V was clipped by 6 bases and J by 0 bases; unmatched bases: 5. The length of the CDR3 is 15 residues. Germline assignment: CDR1 SNHLY and CDR2 FYNNEI. The CDR3 protein is CASRKDRASTDTQYF. The DNA of the CDR3 is TGTGCCAGCAGGAAGGACAGGGCCAGCACAGATACGCAGTATTTT.

This chain connects TRBV18 to TRBJ2-1; 10 bases align to TRBD2. V shed 3 bases and J 5 bases; nucleotides not matched to a gene: 4. Germline V lookup: CDR1 KGHSH, CDR2 LQKENI. This CDR3 spans 15 amino acids. CDR3 loop: CASSPLGLADNEQFF. For the CDR3, the DNA is TGTGCCAGCTCACCCCTCGGACTAGCGGACAATGAGCAGTTCTTC.

This clone has just one count. The genes are TRBV13 and TRBJ2-3; 13 nucleotides agree with TRBD2. This CDR3 comprises 18 residues. V was clipped by 5 bases and J by 6 bases; unmatched bases: 14. Germline V lookup: CDR1 PRHDT, CDR2 FYEKMQ (reference sequence). The CDR3 here is CASSPGYRTSGSYDTQYF. Here the CDR3 DNA reads TGTGCCAGCAGCCCCGGATACCGGACTAGCGGGAGCTACGATACGCAGTATTTT.

V is TRBV30 and J is TRBJ2-7; 12 nucleotides align to TRBD2. From germline, CDR1 is GTSNPN and CDR2 SVGIG (reference sequence). CDR3 length: 14 amino acids. J lost 6 bases, V lost 5 bases, and 8 bases had no gene match. CDR3 sequence: CAWCPSGRALEQYF. The CDR3 DNA sequence: TGTGCCTGGTGCCCTAGCGGGAGGGCCCTCGAGCAGTACTTC.

The chain joins TRBV19 to TRBJ1-1, with TRBD1 matching 11 bases. This CDR3 contains 16 residues. With V trimmed by 4 bases and J by 0 bases, 4 bases remained unmatched. Per the germline V gene, CDR1 is LNHDA and CDR2 is SQIVND (reference sequence). The CDR3 loop reads CASSRGQGVMNTEAFF. DNA for the CDR3: TGTGCCAGTAGTAGGGGACAGGGGGTAATGAACACTGAAGCTTTCTTT.

The rearrangement uses TRBV2 and TRBJ2-1; TRBD2 matches at 9 bases. V trimming: 6 bases; J trimming: 8 bases; junction bases outside the gene matches: 2. Germline V gene sequence: CDR1 SNHLY, CDR2 FYNNEI. The CDR3 length is 12 residues. CDR3 protein: CASRLAGYEQFF. CDR3 DNA: TGTGCCAGCAGGCTAGCGGGATATGAGCAGTTCTTC.

The V call is TRBV6-5, the J call TRBJ1-5, with D possibly TRBD1 on 6 matching bases. CDR1 MNHEY and CDR2 SVGAGI come from the germline V gene. Deletions cut 7 bases from V and 1 base from J, with 14 bases between. The CDR3 has 15 amino acids. The CDR3, as DNA: TGTGCCAGCAATATTGACAGGACCAGCAATCAGCCCCAGCATTTT. This gives the protein CASNIDRTSNQPQHF.

The J gene is TRBJ2-5, the V gene TRBV13, with 10 bases matching TRBD1. The CDR3 totals 16 residues. J lost 5 bases, V lost 5 bases, and 11 bases had no gene match. The germline V gene encodes CDR1 PRHDT and CDR2 FYEKMQ (reference sequence). The CDR3 here is CASSRPGTGAGETQYF. The CDR3 DNA reads TGTGCCAGCAGCCGGCCCGGGACAGGGGCTGGGGAGACCCAGTACTTC.

There are a few counts of this clone. The chain couples TRBV19 to TRBJ1-3; no reliable D call. The germline gives CDR1 LNHDA, CDR2 SQIVND (reference sequence). V was pared by 3 bases and J by 4 bases, with 7 bases between. This CDR3 region has 13 residues. CDR3 protein: CASSIERGNTIYF. CDR3 nucleotides: TGTGCCAGTAGTATTGAGCGAGGAAACACCATATATTTT. Based on the CDR3 plus reference TRBV19 and TRBJ1-3, the full variable domain is DGGITQSPKYLFRKEGQNVTLSCEQNLNHDAMYWYRQDPGQGLRLIYYSQIVNDFQKGDIAEGYSVSREKKESFPLTVTSAQKNPTAFYLCASSIERGNTIYFGEGSWLTVV.

This chain connects TRBV11-1 to TRBJ2-2; maybe TRBD2 (6 bases). Trimming cost V 5 bases and J 2 bases, with 15 bases left between them. Germline CDR1 SGHAT, CDR2 FQDESV (reference sequence). The CDR3 totals 16 residues. The CDR3 loop is CASSTPRDLNTGELFF. Here the CDR3 DNA reads TGTGCCAGCAGCACCCCCCGGGACTTAAACACCGGGGAGCTGTTTTTT.

This clone was detected ten times or more. The same CDR3 is also encoded by other DNA sequences in this sample. V usage is TRBV7-9 and J usage is TRBJ1-5; no definite D call. Trimming removed 6 bases at V and 4 bases at J, with 7 bases between. The germline gives CDR1 SEHNR, CDR2 FQNEAQ (reference sequence). The CDR3 runs 12 residues. The CDR3 DNA is TGTGCCAGCAGTCCAGAAAATCAGCCCCAGCATTTT. This encodes CASSPENQPQHF.

V is TRBV19 and J is TRBJ2-7; the D gene is possibly TRBD1 (5 bases). V dropped 2 bases and J dropped 1 base, with 6 bases sitting between them. Germline values: CDR1 LNHDA, CDR2 SQIVND (reference sequence). The CDR3 covers 13 residues. Here the CDR3 reads CASSITGSYEQYF. As DNA, the CDR3 is TGTGCCAGTAGTATAACAGGATCCTACGAGCAGTACTTC.

The chain links TRBV30 to TRBJ1-1, with TRBD1 matching over 9 bases. There are 14 residues in the CDR3. Germline V lookup: CDR1 GTSNPN, CDR2 SVGIG (reference sequence). J lost 5 bases, V lost 2 bases, and 6 bases had no gene match. Here the CDR3 reads CAWSHRGRLTEAFF. CDR3 DNA sequence: TGTGCCTGGAGTCACAGGGGGCGATTAACTGAAGCTTTCTTT.

The chain is built from TRBV6-2 or TRBV6-3 and TRBJ1-6; 7 bases line up with TRBD1. Trimming removed 2 bases from V and 7 bases from J; junction bases left unmatched: 11. CDR1 MNHEY and CDR2 SVGEGT come from the germline V gene. This CDR3 has 17 residues. DNA of the CDR3: TGTGCCAGCAGTTACCTACAACCGGGACAGACAAATTCACCCCTCCACTTT. Amino acid sequence: CASSYLQPGQTNSPLHF.

The chain carries TRBV7-2 and TRBJ2-1, with 11 nucleotides matching TRBD2. V was pared by 0 bases and J by 6 bases, with 4 bases of the junction left unmatched. The CDR3 extends over 16 amino acids. Germline-derived CDR1 and CDR2 are SGHTA and FQGNSA. This CDR3 is CASSLAFLAGGNEQFF. In DNA form, the CDR3 reads TGTGCCAGCAGCTTAGCTTTCCTAGCGGGAGGCAATGAGCAGTTCTTC. Variable domain in full (rest from reference TRBV7-2 and TRBJ2-1): GAGVSQSPSNKVTEKGKDVELRCDPISGHTALYWYRQSLGQGLEFLIYFQGNSAPDKSGLPSDRFSAERTGGSVSTLTIQRTQQEDSAVYLCASSLAFLAGGNEQFFGPGTRLTVL.

The chain joins TRBV28 to TRBJ2-7; 8 positions agree with TRBD1. With V trimmed by 6 bases and J by 1 base, 5 bases remained unmatched. Germline CDR1 MDHEN, CDR2 SYDVKM. The CDR3 is 14 residues long. The chain's CDR3 is CASRAGGRSYEQYF. The CDR3 nucleotides read TGTGCCAGCAGAGCAGGGGGCAGATCCTACGAGCAGTACTTC.

V and J are TRBV12-3 or TRBV12-4 and TRBJ1-5, with a possible D match to TRBD1 (5 bases). The V end lost 3 bases, the J end lost 5 bases, and 8 bases lay between the germline ends. CDR3 length: 13 residues. The CDR3 DNA reads TGTGCCAGCAGTTTTAACAGGTATCAGCCCCAGCATTTT. Amino acid sequence: CASSFNRYQPQHF.

This sequence joins TRBV28 and TRBJ1-5, with D maybe TRBD1 (6 bases). V lost 7 bases to trimming and J lost 1 base, with 11 bases between them. Per the germline V gene, CDR1 is MDHEN and CDR2 is SYDVKM. The CDR3 runs 14 residues. The CDR3, as DNA: TGTGCCAGCAACAGGGAAGTGAGCAATCAGCCCCAGCATTTT. Translated: CASNREVSNQPQHF.

V usage is TRBV19 and J usage is TRBJ1-2; TRBD1 matches at 10 bases. The germline V gene has CDR1 LNHDA and CDR2 SQIVND (reference sequence). The CDR3 extends over 14 amino acids. Trimming at V came to 5 bases and at J to 6 bases, leaving 6 bases not matched to a gene. The CDR3 here is CASSRLGTGDGYTF. The CDR3 nucleotides read TGTGCCAGTAGTCGCCTCGGGACAGGGGATGGCTACACCTTC.

This chain uses TRBV11-2 with TRBJ1-6; D unclear. The V gene lost 3 bases and the J gene lost 0 bases, with 9 bases spanning the gap. CDR1 is SGHAT and CDR2 is FQNNGV in the germline V gene. This CDR3 is 16 amino acids long. This CDR3 is CASSLASSSYNSPLHF. CDR3 coding DNA: TGTGCCAGCAGCTTGGCTTCTAGCTCCTATAATTCACCCCTCCACTTT. Filled out from reference TRBV11-2 and TRBJ1-6, the complete variable domain reads EAGVAQSPRYKIIEKRQSVAFWCNPISGHATLYWYQQILGQGPKLLIQFQNNGVVDDSQLPKDRFSAERLKGVDSTLKIQPAKLEDSAVYLCASSLASSSYNSPLHFGNGTRLTVT.

The J gene is TRBJ1-2, the V gene TRBV5-4; D ambiguous. The V gene lost 0 bases and the J gene lost 6 bases, with 9 bases spanning the gap. In germline, CDR1 is SGHNT, CDR2 YYREEE (reference sequence). This CDR3 is built from 13 residues. The CDR3 sequence is CASSLEQLNGYTF. The CDR3 DNA reads TGTGCCAGCAGCTTGGAACAGCTAAATGGCTACACCTTC.

In this sample, this clone turned up many times. The chain joins TRBV4-1 to TRBJ2-7; D ambiguous. V lost 1 base, J lost 0 bases, and 10 bases lay in between. The CDR3 consists of 15 residues. Germline V gene lookup returns CDR1 MGHRA and CDR2 YSYEKL. CDR3 residues: CASSQASFSSYEQYF. CDR3 sequence (DNA): TGCGCCAGCAGCCAAGCCTCTTTTAGCTCCTACGAGCAGTACTTC.